These 24 T cell receptor beta chains came from one sample sequenced in a study of vaccination and CD4 T cells after COVID-19. These receptors are not linked to any known antigen. The time point is: late sampling 161 to 241 days after vaccination in a few convalescent patients. Indicated treatment: approximately 9-day PBMC culture with coronavirus spike peptide pools or control peptides (ViraFEST assay). At the Johns Hopkins FTIC core, DNA taken from cultured CD4+ T cells was sequenced by way of the Oncomine TCR Beta short-read assay. In TCRdb, the PCR reads were re-called with MiXCR into one record per CDR3 protein. The sample lists about 24,000 distinct CDR3 sequences; under 55% were seen once. This material consisted of CD4+ T cells from blood, cultured in vitro, taken about 7 months after SARS-CoV-2 vaccination. The receptors stem from a human donor who had recovered from COVID-19.

This clonotype is deemed medium-sized (0.01 to 0.1%). The V gene is TRBV6-1, the J gene TRBJ2-5; unclear D gene. The germline V gene encodes CDR1 MNHNS and CDR2 SASEGT. V gave up 2 bases and J gave up 5 bases, with 15 bases separating them. The CDR3 covers 15 residues. The CDR3 DNA sequence: TGTGCCAGCAGTGAACGGAGTGACGGTCGGGAGACCCAGTACTTC. It codes for CASSERSDGRETQYF.

This clonotype was detected a few times. The rearrangement joins TRBV27 to TRBJ2-7; TRBD1 aligns across 12 bases. CDR1 and CDR2 (germline): MNHEY, SMNVEV (reference sequence). The junction had 7 bases not matched to a gene; V was cut back by 5 bases and J by 5 bases. CDR3 size: 15 residues. The CDR3 nucleotides read TGTGCCAGCAGTACCCTAGGGACAGGGGGCGACGAGCAGTACTTC. Residues: CASSTLGTGGDEQYF.

The table lists this clonotype with a count of one. This sequence joins TRBV10-3 and TRBJ2-3; 9 nucleotides agree with TRBD1. V was clipped by 8 bases and J by 2 bases; unmatched bases: 5. CDR3 size: 14 residues. Per germline, CDR1 ENHRY and CDR2 SYGVKD. The CDR3 spells CAIHRDRATDTQYF. DNA of the CDR3: TGTGCCATCCACCGGGACAGGGCCACAGATACGCAGTATTTT.

V usage is TRBV4-3 and J usage is TRBJ2-7; TRBD2 might be the D (5 bases). The CDR3 is made up of 14 amino acids. With 0 bases removed from V and 3 bases from J, the gap between germline ends came to 9 bases. Germline CDR1 and CDR2: LGHNA and YSLEER. CDR3: CASSQEERSYEQYF. DNA for the CDR3: TGCGCCAGCAGCCAAGAAGAGCGGAGCTACGAGCAGTACTTC.

This chain joins TRBV20-1 and TRBJ1-1; D call uncertain. CDR1 and CDR2 (germline): DFQATT, SNEGSKA (reference sequence). This CDR3 comprises 12 residues. The CDR3 protein is CSATMGSTEAFF. The CDR3 nucleotides are TGCAGCGCCACGATGGGTAGCACTGAAGCTTTCTTT.

Worth noting for this clonotype: The germline gene is not matched at one end of the junction; a read error may be the cause. The J gene is TRBJ1-2, the V gene TRBV28; the D is unclear. This CDR3 has 12 amino acids. Germline-derived CDR1 and CDR2 are MDHEN and SYDVKM. The CDR3 protein is CASSFPDTLGAF. CDR3 DNA sequence: TGTGCCAGCAGTTTCCCCGACACGCTCGGGGCCTTC.

The genes are TRBV6-4 and TRBJ1-1; D is perhaps TRBD1 (6 bases). Trimming left V 4 bases short and J 2 bases short, with 23 bases between. Germline CDR1 is MRHNA and CDR2 is SNTAGT. The CDR3 has 18 amino acids. For the CDR3, the DNA is TGTGCCAGCAGTGCCCTCCCGGCACGGACAGATATTAACACTGAAGCTTTCTTT. The encoded protein is CASSALPARTDINTEAFF.

The gene calls are TRBV4-1 and TRBJ2-3; 11 bases are a match to TRBD2. V lost 4 bases, J lost 11 bases, and 8 bases stayed unmatched. Per the germline V gene, CDR1 is MGHRA and CDR2 is YSYEKL. This CDR3 contains 14 residues. CDR3: CASSPSGLAGGQYF. The CDR3 nucleotides read TGCGCCAGCAGCCCCTCCGGGCTAGCGGGAGGGCAGTATTTT.

This clonotype was recorded only once. V and J are TRBV2 and TRBJ1-2; 8 bases map to TRBD1. J lost 5 bases, V lost 4 bases, and 9 bases had no gene match. CDR3 length: 15 residues. Germline V gene sequence: CDR1 SNHLY, CDR2 FYNNEI. The CDR3 DNA is TGTGCCAGCAGTGTCGGCAGGGGGCCGCCATATGGCTACACCTTC. Translation: CASSVGRGPPYGYTF. Using reference TRBV2 and TRBJ1-2 for the parts outside the CDR3, the full variable domain is EPEVTQTPSHQVTQMGQEVILRCVPISNHLYFYWYRQILGQKVEFLVSFYNNEISEKSEIFDDQFSVERPDGSNFTLKIRSTKLEDSAMYFCASSVGRGPPYGYTFGSGTRLTVV.

This chain joins TRBV7-9 and TRBJ2-1; tentative D call: TRBD2 (6 bases). The CDR3 is 14 amino acids. Looked up from germline, CDR1 is SEHNR and CDR2 is FQNEAQ (reference sequence). V was cut by 2 bases and J by 10 bases, with 15 bases left in between. The DNA for the CDR3 is TGTGCCAGCAGCTTAACTGGGGGGTTTTCCGAGCAGTTCTTC. Translation gives CASSLTGGFSEQFF.

The chain carries TRBV28 and TRBJ2-7; TRBD2 matches at 10 bases. Germline-derived CDR1 and CDR2 are MDHEN and SYDVKM. This CDR3 has 15 amino acids. V dropped 6 bases and J dropped 2; count of bases not matched to a gene: 7. In DNA form, the CDR3 reads TGTGCCAGCAGGACGATAGCGGGAGGTGCCTACGAGCAGTACTTC. It codes for CASRTIAGGAYEQYF.

The CDR3 here is CASSARTGGGEQFF. CDR3 bases: TGTGCCAGCAGCGCTAGGACAGGGGGCGGTGAGCAGTTCTTC. V is TRBV9 and J is TRBJ2-1; 11 bases line up with TRBD1. The germline CDR1 and CDR2 sequences are SGDLS and YYNGEE. The CDR3 is 14 residues long. Losses at the gene ends were 3 bases for V and 9 bases for J; bases not matched to a gene: 5.

The CDR3 sequence is CASSLRDAGANVLTF. CDR3 DNA: TGTGCCAGCAGTCTCAGGGATGCGGGGGCCAACGTCCTGACTTTC. The V gene is TRBV6-1, the J gene TRBJ2-6; TRBD1 might be the D (5 bases). V shed 5 bases and J shed 4 bases, with 12 bases lying between them. In germline, CDR1 is MNHNS, CDR2 SASEGT. The CDR3 runs to 15 residues.

This clonotype was detected once. V and J are TRBV27 and TRBJ1-1; 8 bases fit TRBD1. The germline V gene has CDR1 MNHEY and CDR2 SMNVEV (reference sequence). The CDR3 spans 14 residues. V shed 6 bases and J 4 bases; nucleotides not matched to a gene: 7. The CDR3 here is CASRQQGVITEAFF. CDR3 bases: TGTGCCAGCAGACAACAGGGGGTCATCACTGAAGCTTTCTTT.

The chain recombines TRBV10-3 with TRBJ2-5; 10 nucleotides match TRBD1. Germline V gene sequence: CDR1 ENHRY, CDR2 SYGVKD. V lost 10 bases to trimming and J lost 5 bases; unmatched junction nucleotides: 13. The CDR3 runs to 15 residues. CDR3 nucleotide sequence: TGTGCCAGCACCCCCAGACAGGGGGCGATTGAGACCCAGTACTTC. Residues: CASTPRQGAIETQYF.

V is TRBV19 and J is TRBJ2-1, with D possibly matching TRBD2 (5 bases). The CDR3 runs 15 residues. V lost 5 bases and J lost 4, with 15 bases in between. Germline V lookup: CDR1 LNHDA, CDR2 SQIVND (reference sequence). Here the CDR3 DNA reads TGTGCCAGTAGTGAACTAGTCCGACGTTACAATGAGCAGTTCTTC. Translation: CASSELVRRYNEQFF. The full variable domain, in which reference TRBV19 and TRBJ2-1 provide the parts outside the CDR3, is DGGITQSPKYLFRKEGQNVTLSCEQNLNHDAMYWYRQDPGQGLRLIYYSQIVNDFQKGDIAEGYSVSREKKESFPLTVTSAQKNPTAFYLCASSELVRRYNEQFFGPGTRLTVL.

V gene TRBV7-8 combines with J gene TRBJ1-5, with D possibly TRBD1 on 6 matching bases. Trimming took 7 bases from V and 11 from J, leaving 21 bases between them. Looked up from germline, CDR1 is SGHVS and CDR2 is FQNEAQ. The CDR3 is 14 amino acids. The CDR3 protein is CASTQAGGAASQHF. CDR3 bases: TGTGCCAGCACCCAAGCGGGGGGCGCCGCTTCCCAGCATTTT.

The chain links TRBV27 to TRBJ2-5; D is possibly TRBD1 or TRBD2 (6 bases each). CDR1 and CDR2 from the germline V gene are MNHEY and SMNVEV (reference sequence). V lost 6 bases and J lost 1, with 15 bases in between. The CDR3 consists of 15 residues. The CDR3 region is CASRTGGGLQETQYF. CDR3 bases: TGTGCCAGCAGGACAGGTGGGGGACTCCAAGAGACCCAGTACTTC.

The CDR3 is CSAPGTYHNEQFF. The CDR3 DNA reads as TGCAGTGCCCCCGGGACATACCACAATGAGCAGTTCTTC. The chain recombines TRBV20-1 with TRBJ2-1, with D perhaps matching TRBD1 (6 bases). Germline CDR1 DFQATT, CDR2 SNEGSKA (reference sequence). This CDR3 region has 13 residues. V lost 6 bases and J 5 bases, leaving 14 bases between the germline ends.

This clonotype appeared a few times. The V and J genes are TRBV20-1 and TRBJ2-7; the match to TRBD2 covers 7 bases. CDR1 and CDR2 from the germline V gene are DFQATT and SNEGSKA (reference sequence). Trimming took 3 bases from V and 3 from J; bases not matched to a gene: 11. This CDR3 spans 15 amino acids. CDR3 region: CSASGRMGPSYEQYF. The CDR3 nucleotides are TGCAGTGCTAGCGGGAGGATGGGACCGAGCTACGAGCAGTACTTC.

This clonotype was detected only a few times. The chain joins TRBV7-2 to TRBJ2-7; a weak D match, TRBD2 (6 bases). Germline V gives CDR1 SGHTA, CDR2 FQGNSA. CDR3 length: 15 amino acids. Trimming stripped 2 bases from V and 2 bases from J, with 13 bases between. The CDR3 DNA follows: TGTGCCAGCAGCTTATTCCTTGCGGGAACCTACGAGCAGTACTTC. This translates into CASSLFLAGTYEQYF.

This clonotype has just a few counts. The chain joins TRBV24-1 to TRBJ2-7, with D possibly TRBD1 on 5 matching bases. The germline CDR1 and CDR2 sequences are KGHDR and SFDVKD. V was cut by 4 bases and J by 4 bases, with 13 bases left in between. This CDR3 region has 14 residues. Written as DNA, the CDR3 is TGTGCCACCAGTGACTCGACAGCTGGGTACGAGCAGTACTTC. This sequence encodes CATSDSTAGYEQYF.

In this sample, this clonotype turned up a few times. This sequence joins TRBV20-1 and TRBJ2-7; 7 bases align to TRBD2. V was pared by 5 bases and J by 0 bases, with 7 bases of the junction left unmatched. This CDR3 spans 14 amino acids. Germline lookup yields CDR1 DFQATT and CDR2 SNEGSKA (reference sequence). The CDR3 sequence: CSALLGGSSYEQYF. The CDR3 bases are TGCAGTGCTCTCTTGGGCGGGAGCTCCTACGAGCAGTACTTC.

V usage is TRBV20-1 and J usage is TRBJ1-1; maybe TRBD1 (6 bases). Germline values: CDR1 DFQATT, CDR2 SNEGSKA (reference sequence). The CDR3 spans 16 residues. Trimming shortened V by 6 bases and J by 0 bases, and 20 bases separated the two germline ends. In DNA form, the CDR3 reads TGCAGTGCCCAAAGCCGGCAGGGGAGAGTGAACACTGAAGCTTTCTTT. This translates into CSAQSRQGRVNTEAFF.